This TCR beta chain was identified in a study of control samples from healthy donors and cancer patients. Repertoires were generated with immunoSEQ multiplex PCR, while TCRdb's copy carries only in-frame clones and drops some. The sample holds more than 15,000 clones, 88% seen once. Germline values: CDR1 SGHDT, CDR2 YYEEEE. J lost 10 bases, V lost 5 bases, and 11 bases had no gene match. The CDR3 runs 13 residues. This clone has just a few counts. The rearrangement links TRBV5-6 to TRBJ1-1; TRBD1 matches 7 bases. The specimen sequenced was PBMCs. This receptor was obtained from a woman aged 60 to 75 with head and neck cancer. The CDR3 DNA reads as TGTGCCAGCAGATCAACAGGGGCGCGGCGAGCTTTCTTT. This gives the protein CASRSTGARRAFF. Variable domain in full (rest from reference TRBV5-6 and TRBJ1-1): DAGVTQSPTHLIKTRGQQVTLRCSPKSGHDTVSWYQQALGQGPQFIFQYYEEEERQRGNFPDRFSGHQFPNYSSELNVNALLLGDSALYLCASRSTGARRAFFGQGTRLTVV.